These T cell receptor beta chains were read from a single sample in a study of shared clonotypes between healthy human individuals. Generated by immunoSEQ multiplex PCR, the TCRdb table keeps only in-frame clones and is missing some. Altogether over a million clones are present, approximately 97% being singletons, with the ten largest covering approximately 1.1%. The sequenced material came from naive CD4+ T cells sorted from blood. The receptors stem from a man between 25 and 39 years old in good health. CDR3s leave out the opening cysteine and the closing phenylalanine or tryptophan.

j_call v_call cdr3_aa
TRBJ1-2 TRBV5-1 ASSIDTGGYT
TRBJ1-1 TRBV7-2 ASNRQGSTEAF
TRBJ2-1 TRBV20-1 SAPINEQF
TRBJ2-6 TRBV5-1 ASSFASGDSGANVLT
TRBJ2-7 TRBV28 ASKEVGLVPEQY
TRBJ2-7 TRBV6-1 ASSSRPGDGEQY
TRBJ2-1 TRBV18 ASSLQGVSGEQF
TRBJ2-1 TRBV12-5 ASGLFTALAGGPIGYNEQF
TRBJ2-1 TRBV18 ASSPSMAEQF
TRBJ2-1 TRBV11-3 ASSLDPGIGNEQF
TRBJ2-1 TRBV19 ASSIVGEQF